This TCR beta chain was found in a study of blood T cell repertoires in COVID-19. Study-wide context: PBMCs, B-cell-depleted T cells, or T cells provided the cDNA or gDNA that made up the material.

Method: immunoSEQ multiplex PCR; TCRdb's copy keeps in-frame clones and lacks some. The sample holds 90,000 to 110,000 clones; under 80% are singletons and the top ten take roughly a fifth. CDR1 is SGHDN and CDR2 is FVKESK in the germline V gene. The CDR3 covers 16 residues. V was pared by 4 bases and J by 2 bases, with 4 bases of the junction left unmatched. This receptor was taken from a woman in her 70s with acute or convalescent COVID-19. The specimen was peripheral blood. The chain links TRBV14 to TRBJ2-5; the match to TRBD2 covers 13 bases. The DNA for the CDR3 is TGTGCCAGCAGCCGAAGACTAGCGGGGGGTCAAGAGACCCAGTACTTC. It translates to CASSRRLAGGQETQYF.